The rows below give T cell receptor beta chains drawn from one sample of a study of blood T cell repertoires in COVID-19. The method was immunoSEQ multiplex PCR; TCRdb's version includes in-frame clones alone and lacks a portion of them. The sample yields roughly 60,000 clones, 81% seen once. The sequencing sample was made of peripheral blood. These receptors originate from a man aged 80 or over with acute or convalescent COVID-19. Both conserved end residues are part of each CDR3. A D gene is named only where the DNA matches it firmly. Not all rows give a size; the values are once, few, many and, for expanded clones, a class.

j_call d_call clone_size v_call cdr3_nt cdr3_aa
TRBJ2-7 - many TRBV7-9 TGTGCCAGCAGCTTAGCGCTGGGATCGGGGGAGCAGTACTTC CASSLALGSGEQYF
TRBJ1-2 - - TRBV25-1 TGTGCCAGCCGCGGGACTAACTATGGCTACACCTTC CASRGTNYGYTF
TRBJ2-7 - - TRBV3-1/TRBV3-2 TGTGCCAGCAGCCAAGGTCGCGACGAGCAGTACTTC CASSQGRDEQYF
TRBJ2-3 TRBD1 - TRBV29-1 TGCAGCGTTGAGGGACAGGGCGGAAGCACAGATACGCAGTATTTT CSVEGQGGSTDTQYF
TRBJ2-5 TRBD2 - TRBV6-5 TGTGCCAGCAGTTACGCTAGCGGGGGGTCGACCCAGTACTTC CASSYASGGSTQYF
TRBJ2-7 TRBD1 once TRBV5-6 TGTGCCAGCAGCTCAACAGGGGACTACGAGCAGTACTTC CASSSTGDYEQYF
TRBJ1-1 - - TRBV29-1 TGCAGCGTTCAAACCCATCCGAGGAACACTGAAGCTTTCTTT CSVQTHPRNTEAFF
TRBJ1-4 TRBD1 few TRBV18 TGTGCCAGCTCACGAGAGGACAGGACTAATGAAAAACTGTTTTTT CASSREDRTNEKLFF
TRBJ1-5 TRBD1 - TRBV18 TGTGCCAGCTCATCGGGGACAGGGGGCAATCAGCCCCAGCATTTT CASSSGTGGNQPQHF
TRBJ2-1 TRBD2 - TRBV2 TGTGCCAGTTTAGCGGGGGGAATGGGTGAGCAGTTCTTC CASLAGGMGEQFF
TRBJ1-1 - - TRBV11-1 TGTGCCAGCAGCTTACCTCAGGGAAGGAACACTGAAGCTTTCTTT CASSLPQGRNTEAFF
TRBJ1-3 - - TRBV5-1 TGCGCCAGCAGCTTGGCCTATCCAGGGGACGGAAACACCATATATTTT CASSLAYPGDGNTIYF
TRBJ1-2 - - TRBV6-1 TGTGCCAGCAGTGAAGTTGAAGCTAACCGTCTCTATGGCTACACCTTC CASSEVEANRLYGYTF
TRBJ1-6 TRBD1 - TRBV6-6 TGTGCCAGCAGTCCACTACAGGGGGACAATTCACCCCTCCACTTT CASSPLQGDNSPLHF
TRBJ1-1 - - TRBV14 TGTGCCAGCAGCTATTGGGGGAGGGACACTGAAGCTTTCTTT CASSYWGRDTEAFF
TRBJ1-1 TRBD1 - TRBV18 TGTGCCAGCTCACCACGACAGGGGGCAGGGTACACTGAAGCTTTCTTT CASSPRQGAGYTEAFF
TRBJ2-3 TRBD1 - TRBV19 TGTGCCAGTAGTCTCCCATGGACAGGGGCCGTAGATACGCAGTATTTT CASSLPWTGAVDTQYF
TRBJ1-4 - - TRBV21-1 TGTGCCAGCAGCAAAGCGGAGGGGGACAGTTTTTTGACTAATGAAAAACTGTTTTTT CASSKAEGDSFLTNEKLFF
TRBJ1-1 - - TRBV11-1 TGTGCCAGCAGCTTAAGAGGGTCCCTGAACACTGAAGCTTTCTTT CASSLRGSLNTEAFF
TRBJ2-7 - few TRBV15 TGTGCCACCAGCAGAGGGCGGCAGACCTACGAGCAGTACTTC CATSRGRQTYEQYF
TRBJ1-2 TRBD1 few TRBV5-4 TGTGCCAGCAGCTTTGACAGGGGCTATGGCTACACCTTC CASSFDRGYGYTF
TRBJ1-2 TRBD1 - TRBV11-3 TGTGCCAGCAGCTTGGGCGGACGACAGGGGGCGCGTGGCTACACCTTC CASSLGGRQGARGYTF
TRBJ1-2 - - TRBV11-2 TGTGCCAGCAGCCTAATATCCGACAGGCTTGGCTACACCTTC CASSLISDRLGYTF
TRBJ2-5 - - TRBV11-1 TGTGCCAGCAGCTTGGACCGGGGGGAGACCCAGTACTTC CASSLDRGETQYF
TRBJ1-3 TRBD1 - TRBV10-3 TGTGCCATCAGTGAGTCAGGGGGCAGCTCTGGAAACACCATATATTTT CAISESGGSSGNTIYF
TRBJ2-1 TRBD2 few TRBV10-2 TGCGCCAGCAGACCTAGCGGGGGGGCCGTAGGGGATGAGCAGTTCTTC CASRPSGGAVGDEQFF
TRBJ2-3 - - TRBV27 TGTGCCAGCAGTTTACGCAGGATCACAGATACGCAGTATTTT CASSLRRITDTQYF
TRBJ1-2 - - TRBV19 TGTGCCAGTACGCCTGACACCCGGTATGGCTACACCTTC CASTPDTRYGYTF
TRBJ2-1 TRBD2 - TRBV19 TGTGCCAGTAGTATAGTGGCGGGCGGGAGATACAATGAGCAGTTCTTC CASSIVAGGRYNEQFF
TRBJ2-7 TRBD1 - TRBV6-5 TGTGCCAGCAGTTACTCCGGGGCAGGGGGTTCCTACGAGCAGTACTTC CASSYSGAGGSYEQYF
TRBJ1-5 - few TRBV3-1/TRBV3-2 TGTGCCAGCAGCCAAGGGTTACAGCTCAATCAGCCCCAGCATTTT CASSQGLQLNQPQHF
TRBJ2-1 - - TRBV19 TGTGCCAGTAGTCCCTCCGGGGACAATTACAATGAGCAGTTCTTC CASSPSGDNYNEQFF
TRBJ1-1 TRBD1 - TRBV5-1 TGCGCCAGCAGCACCGGGGACAGCCGTCAGAACACTGAAGCTTTCTTT CASSTGDSRQNTEAFF
TRBJ1-1 - once TRBV2 TGTGCCAGCAGTGTCTCCTTGAACACTGAAGCTTTCTTT CASSVSLNTEAFF
TRBJ2-1 TRBD2 - TRBV7-9 TGTGCCAGCAGCATCCGACTAGCGGGGGGGCCTGGTGAGCAGTTCTTC CASSIRLAGGPGEQFF